Shown below are 18 T cell receptor beta chains from a single sample sequenced in a study of blood T cell repertoires in COVID-19. Using immunoSEQ multiplex PCR, the repertoire was profiled, and TCRdb retains in-frame clones only, with some absent. The sample carries about 120,000 clones, around 90% recorded once. Material for sequencing was peripheral blood. The receptors originated from a man aged 55 to 70 with COVID-19, enrolled during active disease.

This rearrangement joins TRBV7-9 to TRBJ1-1; D perhaps matches TRBD1 (6 bases). Germline CDR1 SEHNR, CDR2 FQNEAQ (reference sequence). Trimming stripped 5 bases from V and 0 bases from J, with 16 bases between. This CDR3 comprises 16 residues. CDR3 in amino acids: CASSRSGRGVNTEAFF. The CDR3 coding sequence is TGTGCCAGCAGCCGCAGCGGGAGGGGGGTGAACACTGAAGCTTTCTTT.

On this clone: The same CDR3 can be traced to other DNA sequences in this sample. The chain links TRBV18 to TRBJ1-1; D gene unclear. Trimming cost V 5 bases and J 5 bases, with 6 bases left between them. Germline V gene data show CDR1 as KGHSH and CDR2 as LQKENI. This CDR3 has 11 amino acids. CDR3 coding DNA: TGTGCCAGCTCAACCGGGACTGAAGCTTTCTTT. Protein: CASSTGTEAFF.

CDR3 amino acids: CASSPGTPSYEQYF. The CDR3 DNA is TGCGCCAGCAGTCCCGGGACACCTTCCTACGAGCAGTACTTC. The chain uses TRBV5-1 and TRBJ2-7; the D gene is possibly TRBD1 (6 bases). V lost 5 bases to trimming and J lost 1 base, with 13 bases between them. Germline V lookup: CDR1 SGHRS, CDR2 YFSETQ. The CDR3 covers 14 residues.

The chain has TRBV5-4 and TRBJ2-7; 11 bases line up with TRBD2. The CDR3 is 15 residues long. The V segment lost 4 bases and the J segment 1 base; nucleotides outside the gene matches: 4. The germline V gene encodes CDR1 SGHNT and CDR2 YYREEE (reference sequence). The CDR3 coding sequence is TGTGCCAGCAGCAGGGGACTAGCGGTTTCCTACGAGCAGTACTTC. Translating it yields CASSRGLAVSYEQYF.

In this sample, this clone turned up once. The chain recombines TRBV19 with TRBJ2-5, with a tentative D call TRBD1 (6 bases). Germline V gene lookup returns CDR1 LNHDA and CDR2 SQIVND (reference sequence). The V end was cut by 6 bases, the J end by 6 bases, with 23 bases between. The CDR3 sequence is 16 residues long. The CDR3 nucleotides are TGTGCCAGTAGGCCCAGACAGAGGGGGTATGAAAAGACCCAGTACTTC. Protein: CASRPRQRGYEKTQYF.

The rearrangement uses TRBV25-1 and TRBJ2-7; possible D gene TRBD1, 5 bases. This CDR3 is 14 amino acids long. CDR1 and CDR2 from the germline V gene are MGHDK and SYGVNS. Trimming took 3 bases from V and 0 from J, leaving 9 bases between them. CDR3 DNA sequence: TGTGCCAGCAGTGATGGCACAGGCTCCTACGAGCAGTACTTC. Amino acids: CASSDGTGSYEQYF.

The chain couples TRBV12-3 or TRBV12-4 to TRBJ2-1; 9 nucleotides match TRBD2. CDR3 length equals 12 residues. J was trimmed by 15 bases and V by 6 bases; bases with no gene match: 9. In DNA form, the CDR3 reads TGTGCCAGCAGCCGTAGCGGGAGAGATTGGTTCTTC. Translated, it gives CASSRSGRDWFF.

The V call is TRBV7-2, the J call TRBJ2-7, with 8 nucleotides matching TRBD1. The CDR3 loop spans 15 amino acids. The germline gives CDR1 SGHTA, CDR2 FQGNSA. J was trimmed by 0 bases and V by 5 bases; bases with no gene match: 6. The CDR3 bases are TGTGCCAGCAGCAAAAGTCAGGGGGCCTCCTACGAGCAGTACTTC. This encodes CASSKSQGASYEQYF. Full variable domain (remainder filled in from reference TRBV7-2 and TRBJ2-7): GAGVSQSPSNKVTEKGKDVELRCDPISGHTALYWYRQSLGQGLEFLIYFQGNSAPDKSGLPSDRFSAERTGGSVSTLTIQRTQQEDSAVYLCASSKSQGASYEQYFGPGTRLTVT.

The chain couples TRBV28 to TRBJ2-7; 13 positions agree with TRBD2. The germline CDR1 and CDR2 sequences are MDHEN and SYDVKM. This CDR3 region has 16 residues. V dropped 4 bases and J dropped 3; count of bases not matched to a gene: 6. Written as DNA, the CDR3 is TGTGCCAGCAGTTCGCGGACTAGCGGGAGCCGCTACGAGCAGTACTTC. Protein: CASSSRTSGSRYEQYF. Full variable domain (rest looked up from reference TRBV28 and TRBJ2-7): DVKVTQSSRYLVKRTGEKVFLECVQDMDHENMFWYRQDPGLGLRLIYFSYDVKMKEKGDIPEGYSVSREKKERFSLILESASTNQTSMYLCASSSRTSGSRYEQYFGPGTRLTVT.

V usage is TRBV27 and J usage is TRBJ2-1; the match to TRBD2 covers 11 bases. V shed 8 bases and J 4 bases; nucleotides not matched to a gene: 10. Germline assignment: CDR1 MNHEY and CDR2 SMNVEV (reference sequence). This CDR3 spans 16 amino acids. The CDR3 DNA reads as TGTGCCAGCGGTGACCCGACTAGCGGGGCATACAATGAGCAGTTCTTC. Protein: CASGDPTSGAYNEQFF.

J is TRBJ2-1 and V is TRBV9; 7 nucleotides align to TRBD2. The V and J ends lost 4 bases and 2 bases, in that order; junction bases with no gene match: 12. The CDR3 consists of 17 residues. Germline assignment: CDR1 SGDLS and CDR2 YYNGEE. The CDR3 DNA sequence: TGTGCCAGCAGCCCCGTTGGGCGGGGGACCCCCTACAATGAGCAGTTCTTC. Its protein is CASSPVGRGTPYNEQFF.

The chain links TRBV30 to TRBJ2-5; possibly TRBD2 for D (6 bases). This CDR3 region has 11 residues. V lost 3 bases, J lost 5 bases, and 7 bases lay in between. CDR1 is GTSNPN, CDR2 SVGIG, per germline (reference sequence). The CDR3 DNA reads TGTGCCTGGAGCGCGGGGGAGACCCAGTACTTC. Translated, it gives CAWSAGETQYF.

The chain recombines TRBV19 with TRBJ2-7, with 11 bases fitting TRBD2. The CDR3 has 16 residues. Germline CDR1 LNHDA, CDR2 SQIVND (reference sequence). J was trimmed by 0 bases and V by 5 bases; bases with no gene match: 6. The CDR3 spells CASSAQTSGGSYEQYF. In DNA, the CDR3 is TGTGCCAGTAGTGCGCAAACTAGCGGGGGCTCCTACGAGCAGTACTTC.

This chain connects TRBV6-2 or TRBV6-3 to TRBJ2-3, with a tentative D call TRBD2 (5 bases). Trimming cost V 2 bases and J 5 bases, with 14 bases left between them. The CDR3 is 15 amino acids. Germline lookup yields CDR1 MNHEY and CDR2 SVGEGT. The CDR3 protein is CASSYDTDSGDTQYF. CDR3 nucleotide sequence: TGTGCCAGCAGTTACGATACGGACTCAGGAGATACGCAGTATTTT.

The V gene is TRBV20-1, the J gene TRBJ1-2, with D unclear. This CDR3 is built from 11 residues. V shed 5 bases and J shed 8 bases, with 12 bases lying between them. Germline CDR1 and CDR2: DFQATT and SNEGSKA (reference sequence). This CDR3 is CSAPMGSGYTF. CDR3 coding DNA: TGCAGTGCTCCAATGGGGAGCGGCTACACCTTC.

Only one count was recorded for this clone. The chain couples TRBV5-1 to TRBJ1-6; D unclear. Trimming removed 0 bases at V and 10 bases at J, with 11 bases between. The germline V gene encodes CDR1 SGHRS and CDR2 YFSETQ. The CDR3 is made up of 14 amino acids. Here the CDR3 DNA reads TGCGCCAGCAGCTTGGTGAGCCTAGGCTCACCCCTCCACTTT. Translation: CASSLVSLGSPLHF.

The chain links TRBV7-8 to TRBJ2-2, with 8 bases fitting TRBD1. From germline, CDR1 is SGHVS and CDR2 FQNEAQ. This CDR3 spans 16 amino acids. The junction had 5 bases not matched to a gene; V was cut back by 0 bases and J by 5 bases. The CDR3, as DNA: TGTGCCAGCAGCTTAGCCCAGGGGGCCGTAACCGGGGAGCTGTTTTTT. This codes for CASSLAQGAVTGELFF.

The chain uses TRBV7-2 and TRBJ1-3; 7 nucleotides align to TRBD1. Germline lookup yields CDR1 SGHTA and CDR2 FQGNSA. Trimming cost V 1 base and J 2 bases; bases outside gene matches: 5. The CDR3 length is 16 residues. The CDR3 is CASSLGEGAAGNTIYF. The CDR3 region has the DNA TGTGCCAGCAGCTTAGGCGAGGGGGCGGCTGGAAACACCATATATTTT. Combining the CDR3 with reference TRBV7-2 and TRBJ1-3 gives the whole variable domain GAGVSQSPSNKVTEKGKDVELRCDPISGHTALYWYRQSLGQGLEFLIYFQGNSAPDKSGLPSDRFSAERTGGSVSTLTIQRTQQEDSAVYLCASSLGEGAAGNTIYFGEGSWLTVV.